The 19 T cell receptor beta chains in this list originate from one sample, sequenced in a study of response to subunit inactivated influenza vaccine. TCRdb used MiXCR to reprocess the RT-PCR reads, holding one entry per CDR3 protein. The table lists roughly 550,000 distinct CDR3 sequences, roughly 23% of them singletons. Separately, the same data were catalogued under a study of T cells expressing NK-cell markers. Turning to that study: A 5'RACE template switching approach incorporating UMIs was used to make TCR beta cDNA.

The sequenced sample was CD4+ T cells sorted from PBMCs, obtained about 12 days after vaccination. The receptors derive from a man aged 45-60 years who received an inactivated influenza vaccine.

This clonotype was detected a few times. The chain is built from TRBV18 and TRBJ2-1; TRBD2 matches 13 bases. The CDR3 runs 15 residues. Germline lookup yields CDR1 KGHSH and CDR2 LQKENI. Germline trimming cut 2 bases from V and 9 bases from J; bases unmatched to any gene: 4. CDR3 amino acids: CASSPGTSGTAEQFF. CDR3 in DNA: TGTGCCAGCTCACCAGGGACTAGCGGGACCGCTGAGCAGTTCTTC.

This chain joins TRBV7-2 and TRBJ1-1; perhaps TRBD1 as D (5 bases). Germline-derived CDR1 and CDR2 are SGHTA and FQGNSA. The CDR3 consists of 14 residues. Trimming shortened V by 5 bases and J by 0 bases, and 10 bases separated the two germline ends. The CDR3 is CASSSRVMNTEAFF. The CDR3 DNA is TGTGCCAGCAGCAGCAGGGTTATGAACACTGAAGCTTTCTTT.

This clonotype was observed a single time. The genes are TRBV18 and TRBJ2-3; D unresolved. Germline values: CDR1 KGHSH, CDR2 LQKENI. Trimming shortened V by 1 base and J by 2 bases, and 7 bases separated the two germline ends. This CDR3 spans 14 amino acids. The CDR3 is CASSPQQNTDTQYF. Here the CDR3 DNA reads TGTGCCAGCTCACCACAGCAGAACACAGATACGCAGTATTTT. Full variable domain (missing parts from reference TRBV18 and TRBJ2-3): NAGVMQNPRHLVRRRGQEARLRCSPMKGHSHVYWYRQLPEEGLKFMVYLQKENIIDESGMPKERFSAEFPKEGPSILRIQQVVRGDSAAYFCASSPQQNTDTQYFGPGTRLTVL.

V and J are TRBV10-3 and TRBJ2-1, with 14 positions matching TRBD2. The CDR3 loop spans 14 amino acids. Looked up from germline, CDR1 is ENHRY and CDR2 is SYGVKD. Trimming cost V 8 bases and J 7 bases; bases outside gene matches: 4. DNA of the CDR3: TGTGCCATCGGTGGGACTAGCGGGAGTAATGAGCAGTTCTTC. Translated: CAIGGTSGSNEQFF.

The rearrangement uses TRBV20-1 and TRBJ1-6; 8 bases align to TRBD1. Germline CDR1 and CDR2: DFQATT and SNEGSKA (reference sequence). The CDR3 spans 15 residues. V lost 0 bases to trimming and J lost 6 bases; unmatched junction nucleotides: 4. The CDR3 loop reads CSARETGQVNSPLHF. CDR3 DNA: TGCAGTGCTAGAGAAACGGGACAGGTTAATTCACCCCTCCACTTT.

This clonotype occurred many times. The chain is built from TRBV20-1 and TRBJ2-5; no reliable D call. This CDR3 spans 15 amino acids. Germline-derived CDR1 and CDR2 are DFQATT and SNEGSKA (reference sequence). Trimming pared 1 base from V and 2 bases from J, leaving 14 bases between. The CDR3 reads CSARGSAVGQETQYF. The CDR3 DNA reads as TGCAGTGCTAGAGGGTCGGCAGTCGGGCAAGAGACCCAGTACTTC.

The chain carries TRBV14 and TRBJ1-1, with D perhaps matching TRBD1 (6 bases). Germline V gene data show CDR1 as SGHDN and CDR2 as FVKESK. V dropped 1 base and J dropped 10 bases, with 16 bases sitting between them. This CDR3 has 14 residues. As DNA, the CDR3 is TGTGCCAGCAGCCAAGGATTGGACAGAGAAGGAGCTTTCTTT. Translation gives CASSQGLDREGAFF.

This clonotype was detected a few times. CDR3 DNA sequence: TGCGCCAGCAGCCAAGAACCAACCGGGGAGCTGTTTTTT. The encoded protein is CASSQEPTGELFF. The chain combines TRBV4-3 with TRBJ2-2, with D hard to call. The germline V gene encodes CDR1 LGHNA and CDR2 YSLEER. The V end was cut by 0 bases, the J end by 5 bases, with 4 bases between. The CDR3 totals 13 residues.

The genes are TRBV5-1 and TRBJ2-6, with 9 bases aligning to TRBD1. CDR1 and CDR2 (germline): SGHRS, YFSETQ. Germline trimming cut 0 bases from V and 2 bases from J; bases unmatched to any gene: 6. This CDR3 is built from 18 residues. CDR3 sequence: CASSLGRQGVPGANVLTF. CDR3 bases: TGCGCCAGCAGCTTGGGCCGACAGGGGGTCCCTGGGGCCAACGTCCTGACTTTC.

This clonotype was recorded a few times. This sequence joins TRBV29-1 and TRBJ2-1; 10 bases are a match to TRBD1. Trimming took 4 bases from V and 7 from J; bases not matched to a gene: 1. Germline V gene data show CDR1 as SQVTM and CDR2 as ANQGSEA. CDR3 size: 12 residues. CDR3 nucleotide sequence: TGCAGCGTTGCGGGACAGGGGAATGAGCAGTTCTTC. It codes for CSVAGQGNEQFF.

This clonotype was picked up a small number of times. The V call is TRBV3-1, the J call TRBJ1-1; D is perhaps TRBD1 (6 bases). Germline loops: CDR1 LGHDT, CDR2 YNNKEL (reference sequence). The CDR3 covers 13 residues. Trimming removed 0 bases from V and 6 bases from J, with 8 bases in between. The CDR3 DNA reads as TGTGCCAGCAGCCAAGATAGGACAGCTGAAGCTTTCTTT. It is translated as CASSQDRTAEAFF.

This rearrangement joins TRBV11-2 to TRBJ2-5, with D possibly TRBD2 on 5 matching bases. V shed 3 bases and J shed 5 bases, with 16 bases lying between them. The CDR3 extends over 15 amino acids. In germline, CDR1 is SGHAT, CDR2 FQNNGV. The CDR3 sequence: CASSFPGMGMETQYF. CDR3 nucleotide sequence: TGTGCCAGCAGCTTTCCGGGGATGGGTATGGAGACCCAGTACTTC. The whole variable domain, filled in from reference TRBV11-2 and TRBJ2-5, reads EAGVAQSPRYKIIEKRQSVAFWCNPISGHATLYWYQQILGQGPKLLIQFQNNGVVDDSQLPKDRFSAERLKGVDSTLKIQPAKLEDSAVYLCASSFPGMGMETQYFGPGTRLLVL.

In this sample, this clonotype turned up a few times. The chain employs TRBV7-2 and TRBJ2-7; 8 bases align to TRBD1. The germline CDR1 and CDR2 sequences are SGHTA and FQGNSA. The CDR3 length is 16 residues. V shed 0 bases, J shed 3 bases, and the junction held 7 bases outside the gene matches. The CDR3 coding sequence is TGTGCCAGCAGCTTAGCGGTTTCAGGGGGCAGCTACGAGCAGTACTTC. Translated: CASSLAVSGGSYEQYF. The full variable domain, rest sourced from reference TRBV7-2 and TRBJ2-7, is GAGVSQSPSNKVTEKGKDVELRCDPISGHTALYWYRQSLGQGLEFLIYFQGNSAPDKSGLPSDRFSAERTGGSVSTLTIQRTQQEDSAVYLCASSLAVSGGSYEQYFGPGTRLTVT.

This clonotype showed up just a few times. The V and J genes are TRBV10-3 and TRBJ2-1; TRBD2 aligns across 13 bases. V trimming: 2 bases; J trimming: 7 bases; junction bases outside the gene matches: 11. Germline V gives CDR1 ENHRY, CDR2 SYGVKD. CDR3 length equals 18 residues. CDR3 protein: CAISETSGRASIRNEQFF. DNA of the CDR3: TGTGCCATCAGTGAGACTAGCGGGAGGGCCTCGATTAGAAATGAGCAGTTCTTC.

This clonotype turned up a few times. V and J are TRBV28 and TRBJ2-7, with TRBD1 as a possible D gene (5 bases). V lost 1 base, J lost 7 bases, and 5 bases lay in between. This CDR3 comprises 11 residues. Germline V gene lookup returns CDR1 MDHEN and CDR2 SYDVKM. Here the CDR3 DNA reads TGTGCCAGCAGTTTATACAGGGAGCAGTACTTC. It is translated as CASSLYREQYF.

In its sample, this clonotype was seen a few times. The V and J genes are TRBV20-1 and TRBJ2-3, with TRBD2 matching over 10 bases. Germline V CDR1 and CDR2: DFQATT, SNEGSKA (reference sequence). Trimming removed 0 bases from V and 4 bases from J; junction bases left unmatched: 4. The CDR3 length is 15 residues. The CDR3, as DNA: TGCAGTGCTAGAGAGCCGAGCGGGAGGGCAGATACGCAGTATTTT. Its protein product is CSAREPSGRADTQYF.

This chain links TRBV10-3 with TRBJ2-7; maybe TRBD1 (6 bases). This CDR3 comprises 15 residues. The germline V gene has CDR1 ENHRY and CDR2 SYGVKD. V was cut by 0 bases and J by 9 bases, with 18 bases left in between. In nucleotides, the CDR3 is TGTGCCATCAGTGAGTCAGGAGCAGGGGAAGGCCGGCAGTACTTC. Translating it yields CAISESGAGEGRQYF.

This clonotype was seen a handful of times. The chain has TRBV12-3 or TRBV12-4 and TRBJ2-5, with D possibly being TRBD1 or TRBD2 (6 bases each). This CDR3 is built from 14 residues. V shed 6 bases and J shed 6 bases, with 17 bases lying between them. The CDR3: CASSPVGGAKTQYF. The CDR3 bases are TGTGCCAGCAGCCCAGTCGGGGGCGCGAAGACCCAGTACTTC.

The J gene is TRBJ2-1, the V gene TRBV30, with 7 bases identical to TRBD1. CDR3 size: 14 residues. Germline V lookup: CDR1 GTSNPN, CDR2 SVGIG (reference sequence). The V and J ends lost 4 bases and 9 bases, in that order; junction bases with no gene match: 12. As DNA, the CDR3 is TGTGCCTGGATTAGAAAAGGGGGCGCGGGTGAGCAGTTCTTC. Amino acid sequence: CAWIRKGGAGEQFF.